The TCR beta chain under discussion was sequenced for a study of CD8+ T cells in alopecia areata. Whole-study results and caveats: Relative to normal scalp, lesional scalp, especially alopecia totalis/universalis, showed higher clonality.

For this clone: Its antigen is not known.

The trim removed 4 bases at V and 11 bases at J, leaving 13 bases unmatched. CDR1 and CDR2 from the germline V gene are MDHEN and SYDVKM. CDR3 size: 15 residues. Sequencing used cDNA as its template, made by extracting RNA and reverse transcribing it. TCRdb's copy holds only in-frame clones and misses some; the assay was immunoSEQ multiplex PCR. There are 110,000 to 150,000 clones in the sample; approximately 60% occur only once, and 35% to 40% lies in the top ten. Sample: CD8+ T cells sorted from blood. The gene calls are TRBV28 and TRBJ2-5; 10 nucleotides agree with TRBD1. The sequence came from a human donor in good health. Here the CDR3 reads CASSYGQGDQGEQYF. The CDR3 region has the DNA TGTGCCAGCAGTTACGGACAGGGGGATCAGGGTGAGCAGTACTTC.